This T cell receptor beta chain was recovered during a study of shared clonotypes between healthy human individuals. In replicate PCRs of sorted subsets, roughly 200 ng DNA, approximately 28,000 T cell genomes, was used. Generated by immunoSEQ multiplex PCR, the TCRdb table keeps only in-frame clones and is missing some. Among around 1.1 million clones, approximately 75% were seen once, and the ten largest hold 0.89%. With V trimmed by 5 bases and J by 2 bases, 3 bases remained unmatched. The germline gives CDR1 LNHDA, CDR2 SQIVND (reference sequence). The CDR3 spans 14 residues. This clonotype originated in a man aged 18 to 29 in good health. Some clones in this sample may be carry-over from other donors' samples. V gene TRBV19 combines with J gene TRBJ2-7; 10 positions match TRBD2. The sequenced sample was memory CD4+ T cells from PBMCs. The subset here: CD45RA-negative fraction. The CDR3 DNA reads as TGTGCCAGTAGTCCACTAGCGGGGCCCTACGAGCAGTACTTC. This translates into CASSPLAGPYEQYF.